The present T cell receptor (beta chain) was sequenced within a study of response to subunit inactivated influenza vaccine. MiXCR, applied by TCRdb to the RT-PCR reads, yields one record per CDR3 protein. This sample carries around 500,000 distinct CDR3 sequences, 10% to 11% of them seen once, and the ten largest clones take over 9.5%. About this clonotype: The antigen is undetermined.

Study-level results: That few new T cells are recruited by each seasonal influenza vaccination was the authors' suggestion.

The receptor comes from a man in his forties or fifties who received an inactivated influenza vaccine. The sample consisted of PBMCs from blood, taken about 40 days after vaccination.

CDR3 residues: CASSYSYGGYEQYF. The CDR3 DNA reads as TGTGCCAGCAGTTACTCCTACGGGGGGTACGAGCAGTACTTC. The chain recombines TRBV6-5 with TRBJ2-7, with 7 positions matching TRBD2. CDR3 length: 14 amino acids. After removal of 0 bases from V and 4 bases from J, the junction contained 3 bases not matched to a gene. Germline CDR1 is MNHEY and CDR2 is SVGAGI.